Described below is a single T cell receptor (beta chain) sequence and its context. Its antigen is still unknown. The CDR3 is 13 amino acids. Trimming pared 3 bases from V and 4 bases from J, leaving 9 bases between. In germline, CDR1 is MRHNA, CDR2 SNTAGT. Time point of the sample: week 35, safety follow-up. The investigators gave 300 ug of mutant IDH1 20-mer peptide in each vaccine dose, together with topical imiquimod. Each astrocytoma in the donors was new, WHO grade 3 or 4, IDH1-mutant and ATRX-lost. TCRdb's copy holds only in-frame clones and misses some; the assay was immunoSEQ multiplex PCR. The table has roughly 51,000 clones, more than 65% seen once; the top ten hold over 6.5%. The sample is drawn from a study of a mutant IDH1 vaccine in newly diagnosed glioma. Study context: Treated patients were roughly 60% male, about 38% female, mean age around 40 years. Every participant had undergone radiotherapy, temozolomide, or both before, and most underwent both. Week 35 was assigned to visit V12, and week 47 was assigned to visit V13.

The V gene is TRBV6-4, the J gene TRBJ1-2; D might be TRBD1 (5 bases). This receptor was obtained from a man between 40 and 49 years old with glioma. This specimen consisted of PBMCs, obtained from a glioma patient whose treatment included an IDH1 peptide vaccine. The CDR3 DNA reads TGTGCCAGCAGTGAGAGGGGTGGCTATGGCTACACCTTC. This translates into CASSERGGYGYTF.